This TCR beta chain came from a study of blood T cells in healthy people across ages. Across the study: Per every two T cells, about one barcoded beta molecule was captured by template switching.

The V gene lost 4 bases and the J gene lost 9 bases, with 19 bases spanning the gap. The germline V gene encodes CDR1 SGHTA and CDR2 FQGNSA. The CDR3 length is 15 residues. This clonotype was seen at least ten times. The authors ran a second PCR of about 7 to 12 cycles using a sample-barcoded 5' primer and a J-beta primer mix. TCRdb ran MiXCR on the 5' RACE reads and lists one entry per CDR3 protein. The sample carries approximately 850,000 distinct CDR3 sequences, 58% recorded once. V usage is TRBV7-2 and J usage is TRBJ2-1; D is ambiguous. This TCR came from a man aged 30 to 39 in good health. Sequencing was performed on blood. CDR3 residues: CASSSRRSASSEQFF. The CDR3 region has the DNA TGTGCCAGCAGCTCGCGTAGATCCGCAAGTAGTGAGCAGTTCTTC.